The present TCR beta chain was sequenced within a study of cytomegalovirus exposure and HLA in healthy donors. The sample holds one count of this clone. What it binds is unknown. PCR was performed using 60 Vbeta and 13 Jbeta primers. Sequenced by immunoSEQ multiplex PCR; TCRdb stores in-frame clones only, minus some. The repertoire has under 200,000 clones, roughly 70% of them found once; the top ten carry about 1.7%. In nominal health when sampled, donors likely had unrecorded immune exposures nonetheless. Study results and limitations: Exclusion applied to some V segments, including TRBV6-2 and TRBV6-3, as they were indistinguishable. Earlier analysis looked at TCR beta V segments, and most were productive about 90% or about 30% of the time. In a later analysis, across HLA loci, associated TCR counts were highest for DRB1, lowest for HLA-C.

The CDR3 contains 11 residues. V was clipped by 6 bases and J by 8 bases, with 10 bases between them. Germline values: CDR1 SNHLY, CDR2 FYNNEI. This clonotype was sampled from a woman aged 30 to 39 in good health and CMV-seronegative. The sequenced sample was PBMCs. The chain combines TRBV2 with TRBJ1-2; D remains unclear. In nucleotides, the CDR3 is TGTGCCAGCAGACAAGAGGGCGGCTACACCTTC. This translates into CASRQEGGYTF.